The 21 T cell receptor beta chains in this list originate from one sample, sequenced in a study of shared clonotypes between healthy human individuals. Using immunoSEQ multiplex PCR, the repertoire was profiled, and TCRdb retains in-frame clones only, with some absent. The sample lists around 2.5 million clones, approximately 93% occurring once. Sample: naive CD4+ T cells from PBMCs. Regarding subset: CD45RA+ positively selected. The receptors here all came from a man younger than 35 in good health. Some clones in this sample may be carry-over from other donors' samples.

CDR3 sequence: CASSQLPREKLFF. The CDR3, as DNA: TGCGCCAGCAGCCAATTACCCAGGGAAAAACTGTTTTTT. The rearrangement links TRBV4-1 to TRBJ1-4, with D unclear. The ends were cut back, 2 bases at V and 8 bases at J, with 9 bases in the middle. Germline V CDR1 and CDR2: MGHRA, YSYEKL. This CDR3 has 13 amino acids.

Turning to this clone: Other nucleotide sequences from this sample produce the same CDR3. The chain joins TRBV28 to TRBJ2-7; no reliable D call. Germline CDR1 is MDHEN and CDR2 is SYDVKM. V gave up 6 bases and J gave up 2 bases, with 5 bases separating them. The length of the CDR3 is 11 residues. CDR3 sequence: CASRTTYEQYF. In DNA form, the CDR3 reads TGTGCCAGCAGGACAACCTACGAGCAGTACTTC.

This clone appeared a single time. The V gene is TRBV6-5, the J gene TRBJ1-2; 7 bases line up with TRBD1. The trim removed 6 bases at V and 5 bases at J, leaving 6 bases unmatched. CDR1 and CDR2 (germline): MNHEY, SVGAGI. CDR3 length: 13 amino acids. This CDR3 is CASSPGQLYGYTF. In DNA, the CDR3 is TGTGCCAGCAGCCCGGGACAGCTATATGGCTACACCTTC.

The J gene is TRBJ1-1, the V gene TRBV6-6; D unresolved. This CDR3 spans 14 amino acids. The V end was cut by 7 bases, the J end by 6 bases, with 18 bases between. Germline-derived CDR1 and CDR2 are MNHNY and SVGAGI (reference sequence). DNA of the CDR3: TGTGCCAGCATTCGCGGGCCGTATGACTCTGAAGCTTTCTTT. Protein sequence: CASIRGPYDSEAFF.

This rearrangement joins TRBV12-5 to TRBJ2-1; tentatively, D is TRBD2 (6 bases). The CDR3 sequence is 20 residues long. The V gene lost 2 bases and the J gene lost 3 bases, with 26 bases spanning the gap. Germline V CDR1 and CDR2: LGHNT, FRNRAP. CDR3 amino acids: CASGLIRAFRGNGSYNEQFF. The CDR3 DNA reads as TGTGCTAGTGGTTTGATTCGTGCTTTCCGCGGGAATGGGAGCTACAATGAGCAGTTCTTC.

The J gene is TRBJ2-7, the V gene TRBV6-4, with TRBD2 matching 8 bases. V was pared by 3 bases and J by 6 bases, with 4 bases of the junction left unmatched. CDR1 is MRHNA and CDR2 is SNTAGT in the germline V gene. The CDR3 is 13 amino acids. CDR3 DNA: TGTGCCAGCAGTGATTGGACTAGCAGCGAGCAGTACTTC. This codes for CASSDWTSSEQYF.

About this clone: This specimen includes other DNA sequences encoding the same CDR3. The rearrangement uses TRBV6-5 and TRBJ2-5; D might be TRBD1 (5 bases). Germline V gene sequence: CDR1 MNHEY, CDR2 SVGAGI. This CDR3 comprises 13 residues. V was cut by 2 bases and J by 2 bases, with 6 bases left in between. In nucleotides, the CDR3 is TGTGCCAGCAGTTACGACAGTCAAGAGACCCAGTACTTC. Protein: CASSYDSQETQYF.

V gene TRBV18 combines with J gene TRBJ1-1; D perhaps matches TRBD1 (6 bases). The length of the CDR3 is 13 residues. V lost 8 bases and J lost 1, with 11 bases in between. Germline V gene data show CDR1 as KGHSH and CDR2 as LQKENI. The DNA for the CDR3 is TGTGCCAGCGGGGAAGGGGGGAACACTGAAGCTTTCTTT. Translation: CASGEGGNTEAFF.

The J gene is TRBJ2-1, the V gene TRBV6-5; D gene ambiguous. Trimming shortened V by 7 bases and J by 9 bases, and 16 bases separated the two germline ends. CDR1 is MNHEY and CDR2 is SVGAGI in the germline V gene. The CDR3 sequence is 13 residues long. CDR3 sequence: CASNSPWLGEQFF. The CDR3 DNA is TGTGCCAGCAACTCCCCATGGCTGGGTGAGCAGTTCTTC.

This chain connects TRBV2 to TRBJ1-6; the match to TRBD1 covers 9 bases. The CDR3 totals 15 residues. J lost 8 bases, V lost 6 bases, and 8 bases had no gene match. Per germline, CDR1 SNHLY and CDR2 FYNNEI. CDR3 region: CASSAQGAPDSPLHF. As DNA, the CDR3 is TGTGCCAGCAGCGCACAGGGGGCGCCTGATTCACCCCTCCACTTT.

The chain carries TRBV10-3 and TRBJ1-2, with 7 bases aligning to TRBD1. Germline V gene sequence: CDR1 ENHRY, CDR2 SYGVKD. The length of the CDR3 is 14 residues. Unmatched junction bases numbered 4, after V lost 6 bases and J lost 0 bases. CDR3 in DNA: TGTGCCATCAGACCTGGGACAGCTAACTATGGCTACACCTTC. Translating gives CAIRPGTANYGYTF.

The chain combines TRBV7-2 with TRBJ1-2, with 9 bases aligning to TRBD1. With V trimmed by 6 bases and J by 5 bases, 10 bases remained unmatched. In germline, CDR1 is SGHTA, CDR2 FQGNSA. This CDR3 spans 15 amino acids. This CDR3 reads CASRAGTGSLYGYTF. The CDR3 bases are TGTGCCAGCAGAGCAGGGACAGGGAGTCTGTATGGCTACACCTTC.

This chain joins TRBV4-1 and TRBJ2-3; TRBD2 aligns across 8 bases. V was pared by 1 base and J by 6 bases, with 9 bases of the junction left unmatched. From germline, CDR1 is MGHRA and CDR2 YSYEKL. This CDR3 spans 16 amino acids. In nucleotides, the CDR3 is TGCGCCAGCAGCCAAGCATCTCAGCGGGAGTGGGATACGCAGTATTTT. Translation gives CASSQASQREWDTQYF.

The rearrangement uses TRBV9 and TRBJ2-3; 10 bases line up with TRBD2. CDR3 length: 15 amino acids. Germline V gene sequence: CDR1 SGDLS, CDR2 YYNGEE. Trimming removed 6 bases from V and 2 bases from J; junction bases left unmatched: 6. Written as DNA, the CDR3 is TGTGCCAGCACCTTAAGCGGGAGGGTCACAGATACGCAGTATTTT. Encoded protein: CASTLSGRVTDTQYF. Complete variable domain (other parts from reference TRBV9 and TRBJ2-3): DSGVTQTPKHLITATGQRVTLRCSPRSGDLSVYWYQQSLDQGLQFLIQYYNGEERAKGNILERFSAQQFPDLHSELNLSSLELGDSALYFCASTLSGRVTDTQYFGPGTRLTVL.

The chain carries TRBV5-1 and TRBJ2-5, with D possibly being TRBD2 (6 bases). The V gene's germline CDR1 is SGHRS and CDR2 YFSETQ. CDR3 size: 15 residues. Trimming shortened V by 3 bases and J by 1 base, and 13 bases separated the two germline ends. CDR3 DNA: TGCGCCAGCAGCTCAATAGGGACTCGCCAAGAGACCCAGTACTTC. The encoded protein is CASSSIGTRQETQYF.

The rearrangement uses TRBV4-3 and TRBJ1-3; D not certain. The CDR3 loop spans 15 amino acids. CDR1 LGHNA and CDR2 YSLEER come from the germline V gene. V lost 4 bases to trimming and J lost 0 bases, with 10 bases between them. The chain's CDR3 is CASSPRAGSGNTIYF. The CDR3 nucleotides read TGCGCCAGCAGCCCTCGTGCGGGCTCTGGAAACACCATATATTTT.

The chain links TRBV28 to TRBJ2-1; D gene ambiguous. The germline V gene encodes CDR1 MDHEN and CDR2 SYDVKM. Trimming took off 7 bases at V and 9 bases at J, with 13 bases between the two ends. The CDR3 spans 12 residues. The CDR3 spells CASTPGPTEQFF. The DNA of the CDR3 is TGTGCCAGCACACCCGGACCGACTGAGCAGTTCTTC.

CDR3 protein: CASSVGVTEAFF. The CDR3, as DNA: TGTGCCAGCAGCGTCGGGGTCACTGAAGCTTTCTTT. This rearrangement joins TRBV5-6 to TRBJ1-1; D gene unclear. Germline lookup yields CDR1 SGHDT and CDR2 YYEEEE. CDR3 size: 12 residues. Trimming cost V 4 bases and J 4 bases, with 8 bases left between them.

A remark on this clone: Other DNA variants within this sample encode the same CDR3. The rearrangement links TRBV6-5 to TRBJ2-7; no clear D. The ends were cut back, 6 bases at V and 1 base at J, with 10 bases in the middle. Per the germline V gene, CDR1 is MNHEY and CDR2 is SVGAGI. The CDR3 is 13 amino acids. The CDR3 region is CASSLGGSYEQYF. For the CDR3, the DNA is TGTGCCAGCAGCTTGGGCGGTTCCTACGAGCAGTACTTC.

The chain uses TRBV28 and TRBJ2-7, with D perhaps TRBD2 (6 bases). The germline V and J ends were trimmed by 6 bases and 4 bases, with 19 bases remaining between them. Germline V gene sequence: CDR1 MDHEN, CDR2 SYDVKM. This CDR3 is built from 15 residues. The CDR3 reads CASREGHTHLYEQYF. The CDR3 coding sequence is TGTGCCAGCAGGGAGGGCCATACTCACCTTTACGAGCAGTACTTC.

The chain recombines TRBV11-1 with TRBJ2-7, with unresolved D. The CDR3 is 14 amino acids. Deletions cut 7 bases from V and 4 bases from J, with 17 bases between. Looked up from germline, CDR1 is SGHAT and CDR2 is FQDESV (reference sequence). DNA of the CDR3: TGTGCCAGCAAGAGAAACTTACAAGAGTACGAGCAGTACTTC. The encoded protein is CASKRNLQEYEQYF.